A selection of T cell receptor beta chains follows, all from one sample in a study of T cells after yellow fever vaccination. TCRdb processed the 5' RACE reads anew with MiXCR; each CDR3 protein has one entry. The sample has fewer than 350,000 distinct CDR3 sequences, 3.5% to 5% seen once. The sequenced sample was PBMCs, obtained 15 days after the yellow fever booster vaccination. The receptors derive from a man aged 18-30 years who received the YFV17D yellow fever vaccine. CDR3s include the opening cysteine and the closing phenylalanine or tryptophan. A D gene is named only where the DNA matches it firmly. Not all rows give a size; the values are once, few, many and, for expanded clones, a class.

clone_size	d_call	v_call	cdr3_length	j_call	cdr3_aa	cdr3_nt
.	.	TRBV12-3/TRBV12-4	14	TRBJ1-2	CASSLDVGSYGYTF	TGTGCCAGCAGTTTAGATGTGGGCAGCTATGGCTACACCTTC
many	.	TRBV5-6	13	TRBJ1-1	CASSRGGIHEAFF	TGTGCCAGCAGCCGAGGAGGGATTCATGAAGCTTTCTTT
few	TRBD1	TRBV5-1	13	TRBJ1-2	CASSGQGENGYTF	TGCGCCAGCAGCGGACAGGGGGAAAATGGCTACACCTTC
.	TRBD2	TRBV20-1	17	TRBJ2-2	CSATETSGDTNTGELFF	TGCAGTGCTACGGAGACTAGCGGGGACACGAACACCGGGGAGCTGTTTTTT
few	.	TRBV25-1	15	TRBJ2-3	CASRGLAVGGDTQYF	TGTGCCAGCAGGGGTTTAGCGGTAGGGGGAGATACGCAGTATTTT
.	TRBD1	TRBV14	13	TRBJ2-1	CASSQARRGEQFF	TGTGCCAGCAGCCAAGCTCGCAGGGGGGAGCAGTTCTTC
.	.	TRBV20-1	14	TRBJ2-5	CSAVGTPQGETQYF	TGCAGTGCTGTCGGGACACCTCAGGGGGAGACCCAGTACTTC
many	TRBD2	TRBV6-1	15	TRBJ2-5	CASGWTSGGSETQYF	TGTGCCAGCGGGTGGACTAGCGGGGGGTCGGAGACCCAGTACTTC
few	.	TRBV3-1	15	TRBJ2-7	CASSQNPRPPYEQYF	TGTGCCAGCAGCCAAAATCCCAGGCCTCCCTACGAGCAGTACTTC
.	.	TRBV12-3/TRBV12-4	13	TRBJ1-5	CASSNGGNQPQHF	TGTGCCAGCAGTAACGGAGGGAATCAGCCCCAGCATTTT
.	.	TRBV6-6	17	TRBJ1-1	CASSSYGSRGANAEAFF	TGTGCCAGCAGCTCCTACGGGTCCCGGGGGGCGAACGCTGAAGCTTTCTTT
few	.	TRBV24-1	15	TRBJ2-1	CATSTGTLLYNEQFF	TGTGCCACCAGCACCGGGACTCTTCTCTACAATGAGCAGTTCTTC
many	.	TRBV12-3/TRBV12-4	12	TRBJ2-7	CASSSESGEQYF	TGTGCCAGCAGTTCCGAGAGTGGTGAGCAGTACTTC